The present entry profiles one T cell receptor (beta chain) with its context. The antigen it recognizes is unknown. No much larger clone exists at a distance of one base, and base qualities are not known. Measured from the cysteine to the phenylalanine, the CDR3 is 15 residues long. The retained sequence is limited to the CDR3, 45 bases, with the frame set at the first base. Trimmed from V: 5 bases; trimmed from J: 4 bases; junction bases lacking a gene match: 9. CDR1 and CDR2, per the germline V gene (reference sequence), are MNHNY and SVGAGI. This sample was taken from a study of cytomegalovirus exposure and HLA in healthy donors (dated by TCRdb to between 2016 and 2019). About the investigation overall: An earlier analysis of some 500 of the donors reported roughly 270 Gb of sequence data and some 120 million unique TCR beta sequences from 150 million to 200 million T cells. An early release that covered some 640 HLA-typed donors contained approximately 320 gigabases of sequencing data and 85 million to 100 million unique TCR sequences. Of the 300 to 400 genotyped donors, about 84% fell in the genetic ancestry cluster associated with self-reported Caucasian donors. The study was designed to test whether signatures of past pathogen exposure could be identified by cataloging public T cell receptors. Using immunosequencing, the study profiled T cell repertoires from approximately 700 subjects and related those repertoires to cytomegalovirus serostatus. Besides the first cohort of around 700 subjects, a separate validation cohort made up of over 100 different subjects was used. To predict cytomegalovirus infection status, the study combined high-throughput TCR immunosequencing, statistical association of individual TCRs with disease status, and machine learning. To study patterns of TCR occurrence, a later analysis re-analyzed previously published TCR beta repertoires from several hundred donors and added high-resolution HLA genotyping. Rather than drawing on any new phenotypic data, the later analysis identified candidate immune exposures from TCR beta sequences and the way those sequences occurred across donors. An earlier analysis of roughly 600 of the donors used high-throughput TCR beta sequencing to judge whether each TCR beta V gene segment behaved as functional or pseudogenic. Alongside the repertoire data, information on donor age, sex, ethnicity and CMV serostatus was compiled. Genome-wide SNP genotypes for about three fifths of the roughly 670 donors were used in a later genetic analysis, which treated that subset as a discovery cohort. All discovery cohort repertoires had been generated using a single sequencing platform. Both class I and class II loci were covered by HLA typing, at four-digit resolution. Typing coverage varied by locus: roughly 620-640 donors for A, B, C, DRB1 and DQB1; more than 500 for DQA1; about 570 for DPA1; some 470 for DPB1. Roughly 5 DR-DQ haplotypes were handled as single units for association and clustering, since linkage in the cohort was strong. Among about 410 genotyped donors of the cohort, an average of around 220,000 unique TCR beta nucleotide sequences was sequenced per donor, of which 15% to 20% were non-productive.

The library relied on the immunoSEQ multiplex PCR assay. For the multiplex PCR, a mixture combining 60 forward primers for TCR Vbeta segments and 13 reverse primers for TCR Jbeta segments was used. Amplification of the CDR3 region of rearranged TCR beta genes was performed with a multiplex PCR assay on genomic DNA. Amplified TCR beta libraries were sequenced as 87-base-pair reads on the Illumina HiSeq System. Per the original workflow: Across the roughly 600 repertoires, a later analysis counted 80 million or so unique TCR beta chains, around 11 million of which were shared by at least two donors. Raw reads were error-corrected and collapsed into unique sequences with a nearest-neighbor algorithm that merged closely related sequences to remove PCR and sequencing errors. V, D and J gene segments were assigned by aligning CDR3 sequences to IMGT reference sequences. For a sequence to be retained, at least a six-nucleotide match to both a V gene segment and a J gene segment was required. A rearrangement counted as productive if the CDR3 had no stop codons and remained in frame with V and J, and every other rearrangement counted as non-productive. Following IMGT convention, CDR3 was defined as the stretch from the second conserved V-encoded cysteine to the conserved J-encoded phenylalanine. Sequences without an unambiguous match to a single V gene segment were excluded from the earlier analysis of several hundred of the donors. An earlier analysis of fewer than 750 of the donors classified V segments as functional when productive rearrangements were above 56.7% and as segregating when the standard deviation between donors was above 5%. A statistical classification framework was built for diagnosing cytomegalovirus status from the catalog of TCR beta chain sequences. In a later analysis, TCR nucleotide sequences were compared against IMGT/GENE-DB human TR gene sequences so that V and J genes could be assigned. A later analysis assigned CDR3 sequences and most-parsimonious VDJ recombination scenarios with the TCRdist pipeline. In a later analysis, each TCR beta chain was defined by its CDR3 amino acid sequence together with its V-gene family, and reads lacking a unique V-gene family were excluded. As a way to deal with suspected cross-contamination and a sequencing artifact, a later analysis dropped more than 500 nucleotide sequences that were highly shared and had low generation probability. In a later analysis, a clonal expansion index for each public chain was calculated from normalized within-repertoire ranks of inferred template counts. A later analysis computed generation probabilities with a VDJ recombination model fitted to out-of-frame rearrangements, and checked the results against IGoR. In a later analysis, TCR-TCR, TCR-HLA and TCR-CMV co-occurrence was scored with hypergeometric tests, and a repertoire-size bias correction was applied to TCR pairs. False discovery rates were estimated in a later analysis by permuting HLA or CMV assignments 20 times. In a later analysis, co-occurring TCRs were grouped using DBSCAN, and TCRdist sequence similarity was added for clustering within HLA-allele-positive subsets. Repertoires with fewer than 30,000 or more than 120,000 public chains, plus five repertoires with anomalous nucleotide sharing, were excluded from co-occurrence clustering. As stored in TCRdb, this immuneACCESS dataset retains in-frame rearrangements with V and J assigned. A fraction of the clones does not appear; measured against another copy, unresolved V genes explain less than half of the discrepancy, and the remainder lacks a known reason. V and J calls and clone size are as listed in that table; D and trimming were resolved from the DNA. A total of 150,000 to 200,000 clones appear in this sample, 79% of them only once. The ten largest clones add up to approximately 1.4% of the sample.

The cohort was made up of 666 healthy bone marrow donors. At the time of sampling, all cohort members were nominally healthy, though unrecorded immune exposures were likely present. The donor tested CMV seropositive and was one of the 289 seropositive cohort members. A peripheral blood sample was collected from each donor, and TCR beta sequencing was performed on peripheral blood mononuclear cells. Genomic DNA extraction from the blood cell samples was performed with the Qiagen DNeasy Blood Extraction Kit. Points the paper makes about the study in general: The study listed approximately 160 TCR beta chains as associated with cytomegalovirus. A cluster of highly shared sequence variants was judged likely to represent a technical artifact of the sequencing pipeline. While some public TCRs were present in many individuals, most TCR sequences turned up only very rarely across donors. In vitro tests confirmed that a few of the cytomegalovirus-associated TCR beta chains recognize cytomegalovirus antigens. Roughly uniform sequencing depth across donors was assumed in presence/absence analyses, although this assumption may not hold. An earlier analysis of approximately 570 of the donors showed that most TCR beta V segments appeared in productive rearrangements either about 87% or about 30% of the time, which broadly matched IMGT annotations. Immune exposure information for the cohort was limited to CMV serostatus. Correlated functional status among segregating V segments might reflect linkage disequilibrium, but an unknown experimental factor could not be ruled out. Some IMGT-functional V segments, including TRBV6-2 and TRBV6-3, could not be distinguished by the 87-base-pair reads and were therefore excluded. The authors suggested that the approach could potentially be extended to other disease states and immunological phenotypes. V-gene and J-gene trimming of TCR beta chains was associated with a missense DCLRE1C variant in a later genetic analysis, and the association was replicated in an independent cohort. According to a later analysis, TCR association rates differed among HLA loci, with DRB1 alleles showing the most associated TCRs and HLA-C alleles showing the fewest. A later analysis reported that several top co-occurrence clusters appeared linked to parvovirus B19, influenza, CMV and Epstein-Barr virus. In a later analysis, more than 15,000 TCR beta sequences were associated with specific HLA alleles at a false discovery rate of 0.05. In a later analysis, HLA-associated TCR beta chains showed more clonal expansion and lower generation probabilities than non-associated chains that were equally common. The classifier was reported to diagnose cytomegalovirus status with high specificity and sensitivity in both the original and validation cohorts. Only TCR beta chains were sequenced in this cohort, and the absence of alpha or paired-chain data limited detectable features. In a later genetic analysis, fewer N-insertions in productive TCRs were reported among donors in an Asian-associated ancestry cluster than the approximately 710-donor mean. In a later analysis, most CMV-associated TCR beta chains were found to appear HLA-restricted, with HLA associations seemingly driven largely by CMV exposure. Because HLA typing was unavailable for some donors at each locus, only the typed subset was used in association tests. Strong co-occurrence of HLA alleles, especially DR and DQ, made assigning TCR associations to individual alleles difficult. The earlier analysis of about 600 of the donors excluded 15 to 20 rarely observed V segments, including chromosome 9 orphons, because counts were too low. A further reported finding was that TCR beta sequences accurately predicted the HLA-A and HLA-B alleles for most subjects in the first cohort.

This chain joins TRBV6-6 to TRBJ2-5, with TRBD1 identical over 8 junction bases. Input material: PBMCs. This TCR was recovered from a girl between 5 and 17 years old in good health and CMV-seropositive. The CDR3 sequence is CASSQLDRGPETQYF. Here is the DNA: TGTGCCAGCAGTCAATTAGACAGGGGCCCAGAGACCCAGTACTTC.